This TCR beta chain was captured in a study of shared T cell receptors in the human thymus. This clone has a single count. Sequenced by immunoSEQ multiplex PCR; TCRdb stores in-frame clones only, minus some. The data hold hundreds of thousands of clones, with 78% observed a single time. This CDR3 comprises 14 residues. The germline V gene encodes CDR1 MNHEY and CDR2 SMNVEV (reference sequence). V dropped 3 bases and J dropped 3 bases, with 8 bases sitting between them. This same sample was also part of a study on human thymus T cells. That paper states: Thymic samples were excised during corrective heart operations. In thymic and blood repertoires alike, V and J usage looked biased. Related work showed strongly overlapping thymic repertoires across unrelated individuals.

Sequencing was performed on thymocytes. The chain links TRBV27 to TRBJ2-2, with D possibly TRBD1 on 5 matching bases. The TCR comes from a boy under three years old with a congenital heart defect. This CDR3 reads CASSFQGHTGELFF. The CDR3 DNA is TGTGCCAGCAGTTTCCAGGGTCACACCGGGGAGCTGTTTTTT.